Here is one TCR beta chain with its context. Other DNA sequences in this specimen translate into the identical CDR3. Per the germline V gene, CDR1 is SNHLY and CDR2 is FYNNEI. This CDR3 comprises 16 residues. Germline trimming cut 1 base from V and 7 bases from J; bases unmatched to any gene: 12. These data come from a study of cytomegalovirus exposure and HLA in healthy donors. Profiled with immunoSEQ multiplex PCR; TCRdb holds only in-frame clones, not every one. Among about 55,000 clones, around 90% were seen once, and the ten largest hold 3% to 3.5%. This chain links TRBV2 with TRBJ2-7, with 8 positions matching TRBD2. This TCR came from a man between 18 and 35 years old in good health and CMV-seronegative. The sequenced sample was PBMCs. The CDR3 nucleotides read TGTGCCAGCAGTGAAGGATATACCGGGAGGGCGGATGAGCAGTACTTC. Residues: CASSEGYTGRADEQYF.